These 15 T cell receptor beta chains share one sample of origin, sequenced in a study of blood T cell repertoires in COVID-19. The protocol was immunoSEQ multiplex PCR, while the TCRdb copy is restricted to in-frame clones and leaves out a portion. The sample contains some 51,000 clones, around 90% of which appear only once. Material for sequencing was peripheral blood. All receptors come from a human donor with active COVID-19. The donor label of this sample is uncertain.

The rearrangement uses TRBV3-1 (or the pseudogene TRBV3-2) and TRBJ1-1; D is uncertain. V gave up 1 base and J gave up 4 bases, with 7 bases separating them. Germline V lookup: CDR1 LGHDT, CDR2 YNNKEL (reference sequence). This CDR3 has 13 amino acids. This chain's CDR3 is CASSQGGGTEAFF. In DNA form, the CDR3 reads TGTGCCAGCAGCCAAGGGGGAGGCACTGAAGCTTTCTTT.

This clone was seen only once. The genes are TRBV29-1 and TRBJ2-1; D not certain. Germline CDR1 SQVTM, CDR2 ANQGSEA. Trimming removed 6 bases at V and 4 bases at J, with 7 bases between. This CDR3 region has 11 residues. CDR3 DNA: TGCAGCGTAGCTCCATACAATGAGCAGTTCTTC. This codes for CSVAPYNEQFF.

The genes are TRBV28 and TRBJ1-5, with unresolved D. Germline CDR1 reads MDHEN; CDR2 reads SYDVKM. V lost 6 bases to trimming and J lost 9 bases, with 12 bases between them. The CDR3 spans 12 residues. DNA for the CDR3: TGTGCCAGCAGCGCCCAGGCGGGGCCCCAGCATTTT. Its translation is CASSAQAGPQHF.

The V gene is TRBV19, the J gene TRBJ1-3; tentatively, D is TRBD1 (5 bases). Germline CDR1 and CDR2: LNHDA and SQIVND (reference sequence). CDR3 length: 16 residues. V lost 11 bases and J lost 0, with 20 bases in between. The CDR3 sequence: CAPGAGPGSSGNTIYF. The CDR3 nucleotides read TGTGCCCCCGGTGCAGGTCCAGGGTCCTCTGGAAACACCATATATTTT.

V gene TRBV6-2 or TRBV6-3 combines with J gene TRBJ2-7; TRBD2 might be the D (7 bases). V lost 0 bases and J 5 bases, leaving 14 bases between the germline ends. This CDR3 spans 15 amino acids. Germline V CDR1 and CDR2: MNHEY, SVGEGT. CDR3 DNA: TGTGCCAGCAGTTACTCGCTAGGGGGGGTACACGAGCAGTACGTC. Its translation: CASSYSLGGVHEQYV.

This chain links TRBV6-5 with TRBJ2-3, with unresolved D. The V and J ends lost 6 bases and 4 bases respectively, with 11 bases between them. The CDR3 consists of 13 residues. The V gene's germline CDR1 is MNHEY and CDR2 SVGAGI. DNA of the CDR3: TGTGCCAGCAGGTCCGGGTTTCCAGATACGCAGTATTTT. Amino acids: CASRSGFPDTQYF.

The chain employs TRBV5-6 and TRBJ1-3, with 8 bases aligning to TRBD1. This CDR3 has 15 amino acids. Germline assignment: CDR1 SGHDT and CDR2 YYEEEE. Unmatched junction bases numbered 10, after V lost 3 bases and J lost 8 bases. CDR3 bases: TGTGCCAGCAGCTACGGGACAGGACTGGGGGACACCATATATTTT. This translates into CASSYGTGLGDTIYF. The full variable domain, completed using reference TRBV5-6 and TRBJ1-3, is DAGVTQSPTHLIKTRGQQVTLRCSPKSGHDTVSWYQQALGQGPQFIFQYYEEEERQRGNFPDRFSGHQFPNYSSELNVNALLLGDSALYLCASSYGTGLGDTIYFGEGSWLTVV.

This clone has just a few counts. The V gene is TRBV6-4, the J gene TRBJ1-5, with 9 nucleotides matching TRBD1. Germline CDR1 and CDR2: MRHNA and SNTAGT. The CDR3 length is 16 residues. After removal of 3 bases from V and 4 bases from J, the junction contained 7 bases not matched to a gene. As DNA, the CDR3 is TGTGCCAGCAGTGAGGGGGTGGGGACAGGGAATCAGCCCCAGCATTTT. It specifies CASSEGVGTGNQPQHF.

The chain uses TRBV21-1 and TRBJ1-5. TRBV21-1 is marked as a pseudogene. The CDR3 is made up of 16 amino acids. The CDR3 DNA sequence: TGTGCCAGCAGCAAAGCGCTCGGGGTTTTTGATCAGCCCCAGCATTTT. Residues: CASSKALGVFDQPQHF.

The chain couples TRBV5-4 to TRBJ2-5; the match to TRBD1 covers 11 bases. Per the germline V gene, CDR1 is SGHNT and CDR2 is YYREEE (reference sequence). Trimming took 0 bases from V and 2 from J; bases not matched to a gene: 0. This CDR3 is 15 amino acids long. CDR3 sequence reads: CASSLGDRGQETQYF. CDR3 bases: TGTGCCAGCAGCTTGGGGGACAGGGGGCAAGAGACCCAGTACTTC.

As concerns this clone: The junction shows a germline mismatch at one end, possibly a read error. This chain links TRBV12-3 or TRBV12-4 with TRBJ2-1; the match to TRBD2 covers 9 bases. The CDR3 is 12 amino acids. CDR3 loop: CASSLGASGTLF. CDR3 nucleotides: TGTGCCAGCAGTTTAGGGGCTAGCGGGACGCTCTTC.

The J gene is TRBJ2-3, the V gene TRBV7-9; 11 bases agree with TRBD2. V shed 5 bases and J 0 bases; nucleotides not matched to a gene: 7. The CDR3 consists of 17 residues. Germline CDR1 SEHNR, CDR2 FQNEAQ (reference sequence). The CDR3 region is CASSHPGTSGSTDTQYF. The CDR3 DNA follows: TGTGCCAGCAGCCACCCCGGGACTAGCGGTAGCACAGATACGCAGTATTTT.

V and J are TRBV19 and TRBJ1-1; D is ambiguous. The CDR3 is 13 amino acids. The V end lost 3 bases, the J end lost 0 bases, and 5 bases lay between the germline ends. The germline V gene encodes CDR1 LNHDA and CDR2 SQIVND (reference sequence). The CDR3 loop reads CASSIFMNTEAFF. CDR3 nucleotide sequence: TGTGCCAGTAGTATTTTCATGAACACTGAAGCTTTCTTT.

This clone was counted between two and nine times. J is TRBJ2-7 and V is TRBV28, with TRBD2 matching over 7 bases. The CDR3 sequence is 14 residues long. J gave up 9 bases and V 5 bases, and 13 bases lay outside the gene matches. Looked up from germline, CDR1 is MDHEN and CDR2 is SYDVKM. CDR3 protein: CASSQTGDYVGQYF. The CDR3 DNA follows: TGTGCCAGCAGTCAGACCGGGGACTACGTAGGGCAGTACTTC.

The table lists this clone with a few counts. This chain connects TRBV12-3 or TRBV12-4 to TRBJ1-3; 8 nucleotides agree with TRBD1. The CDR3 covers 13 residues. J lost 8 bases, V lost 6 bases, and 6 bases had no gene match. The CDR3 coding sequence is TGTGCCAGCAGCGGACAGGGAGGGTACACCATATATTTT. Translation gives CASSGQGGYTIYF.